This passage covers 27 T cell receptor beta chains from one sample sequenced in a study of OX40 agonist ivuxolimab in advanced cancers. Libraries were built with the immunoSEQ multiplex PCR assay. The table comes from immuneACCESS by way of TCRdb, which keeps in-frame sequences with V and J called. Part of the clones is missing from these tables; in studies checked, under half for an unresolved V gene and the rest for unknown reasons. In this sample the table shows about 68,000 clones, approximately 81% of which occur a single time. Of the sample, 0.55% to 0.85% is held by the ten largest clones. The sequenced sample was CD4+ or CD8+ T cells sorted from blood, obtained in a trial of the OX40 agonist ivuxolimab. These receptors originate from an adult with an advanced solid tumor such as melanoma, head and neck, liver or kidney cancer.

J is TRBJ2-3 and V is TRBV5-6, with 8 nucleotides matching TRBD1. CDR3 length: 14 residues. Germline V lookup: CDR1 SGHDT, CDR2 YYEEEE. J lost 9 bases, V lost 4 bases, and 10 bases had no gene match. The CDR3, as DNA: TGTGCCAGCAGCACCGGACAGGGACAAGTAACGCAGTATTTT. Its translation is CASSTGQGQVTQYF. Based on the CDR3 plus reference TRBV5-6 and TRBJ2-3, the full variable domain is DAGVTQSPTHLIKTRGQQVTLRCSPKSGHDTVSWYQQALGQGPQFIFQYYEEEERQRGNFPDRFSGHQFPNYSSELNVNALLLGDSALYLCASSTGQGQVTQYFGPGTRLTVL.

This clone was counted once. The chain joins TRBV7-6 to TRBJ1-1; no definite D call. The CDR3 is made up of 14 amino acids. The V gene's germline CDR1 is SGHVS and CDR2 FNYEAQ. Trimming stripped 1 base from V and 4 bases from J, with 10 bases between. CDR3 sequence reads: CASSLEATTTEAFF. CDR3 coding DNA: TGTGCCAGCAGCTTAGAGGCTACTACCACTGAAGCTTTCTTT.

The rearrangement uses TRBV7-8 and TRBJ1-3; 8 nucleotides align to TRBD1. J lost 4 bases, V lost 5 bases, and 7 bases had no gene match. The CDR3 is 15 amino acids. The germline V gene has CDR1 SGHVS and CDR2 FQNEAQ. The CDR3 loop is CASSIGQGKGNTIYF. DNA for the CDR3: TGTGCCAGCAGCATAGGACAGGGAAAAGGAAACACCATATATTTT.

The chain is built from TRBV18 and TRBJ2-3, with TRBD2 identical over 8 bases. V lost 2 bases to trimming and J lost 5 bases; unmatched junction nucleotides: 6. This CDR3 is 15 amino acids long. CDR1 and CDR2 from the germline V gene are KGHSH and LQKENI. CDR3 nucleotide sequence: TGTGCCAGCTCACCAGTCCAGCGGGGGAAAGATACGCAGTATTTT. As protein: CASSPVQRGKDTQYF.

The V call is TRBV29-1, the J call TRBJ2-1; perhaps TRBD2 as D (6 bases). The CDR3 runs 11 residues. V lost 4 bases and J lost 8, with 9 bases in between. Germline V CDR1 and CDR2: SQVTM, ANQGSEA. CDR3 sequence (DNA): TGCAGCGTTGGGAGGGTCCATGAGCAGTTCTTC. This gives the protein CSVGRVHEQFF.

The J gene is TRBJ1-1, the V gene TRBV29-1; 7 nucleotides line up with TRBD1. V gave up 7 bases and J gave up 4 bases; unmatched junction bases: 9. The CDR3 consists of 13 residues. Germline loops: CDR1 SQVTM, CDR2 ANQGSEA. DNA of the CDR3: TGCAGCGCGACGACAGGGTTGGGCACTGAAGCTTTCTTT. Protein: CSATTGLGTEAFF.

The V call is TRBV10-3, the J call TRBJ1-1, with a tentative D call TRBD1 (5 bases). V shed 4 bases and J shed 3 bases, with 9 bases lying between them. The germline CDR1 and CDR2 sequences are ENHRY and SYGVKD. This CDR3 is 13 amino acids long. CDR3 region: CAISARGDTEAFF. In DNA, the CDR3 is TGTGCCATCAGTGCCCGGGGGGACACTGAAGCTTTCTTT.

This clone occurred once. CDR3 DNA sequence: TGTGCCAGCAGCCCGGGGACAGGGGGCAATCAGCCCCAGCATTTT. Residues: CASSPGTGGNQPQHF. The gene calls are TRBV9 and TRBJ1-5; 10 positions match TRBD1. The V and J ends lost 4 bases and 2 bases, in that order; junction bases with no gene match: 3. This CDR3 comprises 15 residues. In germline, CDR1 is SGDLS, CDR2 YYNGEE.

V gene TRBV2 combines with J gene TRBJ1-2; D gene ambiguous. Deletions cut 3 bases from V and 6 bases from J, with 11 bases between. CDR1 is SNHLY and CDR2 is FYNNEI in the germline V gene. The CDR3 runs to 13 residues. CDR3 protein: CASSDRRDNGYTF. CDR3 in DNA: TGTGCCAGCAGTGACAGGAGAGATAATGGCTACACCTTC.

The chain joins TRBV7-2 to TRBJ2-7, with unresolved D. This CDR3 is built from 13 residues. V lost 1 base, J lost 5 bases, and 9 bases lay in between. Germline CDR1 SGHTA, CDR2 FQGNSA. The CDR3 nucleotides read TGTGCCAGCAGCTTAGTGCCGGCCCACGAGCAGTACTTC. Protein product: CASSLVPAHEQYF.

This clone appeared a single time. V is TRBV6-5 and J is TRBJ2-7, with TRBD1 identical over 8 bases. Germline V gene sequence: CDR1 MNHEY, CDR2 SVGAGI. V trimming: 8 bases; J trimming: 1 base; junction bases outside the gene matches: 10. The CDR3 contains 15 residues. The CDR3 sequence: CASRITGTGSYEQYF. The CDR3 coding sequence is TGTGCCAGCCGGATTACCGGGACAGGATCCTACGAGCAGTACTTC.

CDR3: CASSRDLRDTQYF. CDR3 nucleotides: TGTGCCAGCAGCCGGGACTTACGGGATACGCAGTATTTT. The rearrangement uses TRBV7-2 and TRBJ2-3, with D possibly TRBD2 on 6 matching bases. V gave up 5 bases and J gave up 6 bases, with 12 bases separating them. Germline V lookup: CDR1 SGHTA, CDR2 FQGNSA. The CDR3 contains 13 residues.

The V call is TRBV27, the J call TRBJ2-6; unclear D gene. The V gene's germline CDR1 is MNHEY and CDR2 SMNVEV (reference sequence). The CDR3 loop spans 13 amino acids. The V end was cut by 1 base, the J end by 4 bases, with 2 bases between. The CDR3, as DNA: TGTGCCAGCAGTTTATGGGGGGCCAACGTCCTGACTTTC. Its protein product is CASSLWGANVLTF.

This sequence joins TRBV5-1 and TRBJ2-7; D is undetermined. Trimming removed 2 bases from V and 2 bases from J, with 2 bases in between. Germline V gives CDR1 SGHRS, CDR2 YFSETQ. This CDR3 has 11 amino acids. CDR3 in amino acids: CASSFAYEQYF. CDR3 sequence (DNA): TGCGCCAGCAGCTTCGCCTACGAGCAGTACTTC.

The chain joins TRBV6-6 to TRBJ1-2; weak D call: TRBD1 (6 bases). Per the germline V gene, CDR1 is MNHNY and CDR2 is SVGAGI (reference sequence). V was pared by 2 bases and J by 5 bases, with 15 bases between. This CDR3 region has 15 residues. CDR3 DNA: TGTGCCAGCAGTTACCCAACAACAGGGCTTTATGGCTACACCTTC. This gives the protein CASSYPTTGLYGYTF.

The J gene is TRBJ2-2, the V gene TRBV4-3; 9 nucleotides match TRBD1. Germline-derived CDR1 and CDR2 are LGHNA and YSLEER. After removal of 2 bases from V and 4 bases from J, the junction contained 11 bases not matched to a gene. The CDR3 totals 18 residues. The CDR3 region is CASSQRWDRELPTGELFF. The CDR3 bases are TGCGCCAGCAGCCAACGGTGGGACAGGGAATTGCCCACCGGGGAGCTGTTTTTT.

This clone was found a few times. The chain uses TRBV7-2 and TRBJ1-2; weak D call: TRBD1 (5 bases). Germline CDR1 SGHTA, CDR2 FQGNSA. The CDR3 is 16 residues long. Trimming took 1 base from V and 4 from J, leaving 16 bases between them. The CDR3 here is CASSLEAGIISYGYTF. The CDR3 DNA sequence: TGTGCCAGCAGCTTAGAGGCAGGGATTATATCCTATGGCTACACCTTC.

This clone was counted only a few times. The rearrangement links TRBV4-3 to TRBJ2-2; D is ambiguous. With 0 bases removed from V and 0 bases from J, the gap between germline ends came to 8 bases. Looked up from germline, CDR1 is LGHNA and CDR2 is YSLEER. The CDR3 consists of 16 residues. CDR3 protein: CASSQDSGTNTGELFF. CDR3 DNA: TGCGCCAGCAGCCAAGATTCTGGGACGAACACCGGGGAGCTGTTTTTT.

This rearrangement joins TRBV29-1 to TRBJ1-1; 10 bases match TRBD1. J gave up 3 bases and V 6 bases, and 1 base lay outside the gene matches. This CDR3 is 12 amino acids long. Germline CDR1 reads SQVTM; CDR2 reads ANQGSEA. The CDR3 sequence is CSVGQGDTEAFF. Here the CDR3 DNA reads TGCAGCGTAGGACAGGGGGACACTGAAGCTTTCTTT. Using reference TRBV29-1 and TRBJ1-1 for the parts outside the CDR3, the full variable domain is SAVISQKPSRDICQRGTSLTIQCQVDSQVTMMFWYRQQPGQSLTLIATANQGSEATYESGFVIDKFPISRPNLTFSTLTVSNMSPEDSSIYLCSVGQGDTEAFFGQGTRLTVV.

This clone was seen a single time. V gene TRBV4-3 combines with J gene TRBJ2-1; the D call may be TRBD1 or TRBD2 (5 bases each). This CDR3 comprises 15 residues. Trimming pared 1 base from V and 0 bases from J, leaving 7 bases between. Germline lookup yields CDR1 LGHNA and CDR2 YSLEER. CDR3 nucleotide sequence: TGCGCCAGCAGCCAAGGGGGGAGCTCCTACAATGAGCAGTTCTTC. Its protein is CASSQGGSSYNEQFF.

The CDR3 protein is CASSLNAIANTGELFF. The CDR3 DNA is TGTGCCAGCAGCTTAAACGCGATCGCTAACACCGGGGAGCTGTTTTTT. The rearrangement uses TRBV7-3 and TRBJ2-2, with unresolved D. The CDR3 totals 16 residues. Trimming cost V 1 base and J 2 bases, with 11 bases left between them. In germline, CDR1 is SGHTA, CDR2 FQGTGA.

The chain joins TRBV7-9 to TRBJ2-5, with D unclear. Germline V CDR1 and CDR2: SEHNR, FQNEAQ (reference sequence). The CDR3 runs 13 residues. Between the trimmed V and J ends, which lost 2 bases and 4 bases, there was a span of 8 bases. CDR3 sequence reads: CASSLRPGETQYF. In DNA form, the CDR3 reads TGTGCCAGCAGCTTACGTCCGGGAGAGACCCAGTACTTC.

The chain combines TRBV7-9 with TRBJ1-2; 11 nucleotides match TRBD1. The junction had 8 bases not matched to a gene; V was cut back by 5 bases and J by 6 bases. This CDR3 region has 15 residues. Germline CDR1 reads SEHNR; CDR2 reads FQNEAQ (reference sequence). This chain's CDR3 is CASSLPGQGVNGYTF. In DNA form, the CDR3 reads TGTGCCAGCAGCCTCCCGGGACAGGGGGTCAATGGCTACACCTTC.

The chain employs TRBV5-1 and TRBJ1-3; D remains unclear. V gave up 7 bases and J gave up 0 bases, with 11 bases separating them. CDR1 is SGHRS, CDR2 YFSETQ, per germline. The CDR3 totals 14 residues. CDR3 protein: CASAQTISGNTIYF. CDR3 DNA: TGCGCCAGCGCGCAGACTATCTCTGGAAACACCATATATTTT.

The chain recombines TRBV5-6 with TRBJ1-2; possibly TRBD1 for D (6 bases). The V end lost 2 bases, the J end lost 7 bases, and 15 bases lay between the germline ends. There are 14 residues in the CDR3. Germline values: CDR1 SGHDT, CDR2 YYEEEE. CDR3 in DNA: TGTGCCAGCAGCTTTCCGCCAGGGGAGGGTGGCTACACCTTC. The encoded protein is CASSFPPGEGGYTF. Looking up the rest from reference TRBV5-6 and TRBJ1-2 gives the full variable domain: DAGVTQSPTHLIKTRGQQVTLRCSPKSGHDTVSWYQQALGQGPQFIFQYYEEEERQRGNFPDRFSGHQFPNYSSELNVNALLLGDSALYLCASSFPPGEGGYTFGSGTRLTVV.

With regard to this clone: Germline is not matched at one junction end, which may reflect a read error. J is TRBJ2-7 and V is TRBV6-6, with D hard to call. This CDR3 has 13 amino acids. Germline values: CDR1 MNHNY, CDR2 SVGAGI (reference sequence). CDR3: CASSDSVSYEQYF. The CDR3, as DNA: TGTGCCAGCAGTGACTCAGTCTCCTACGAGCAGTACTTC.

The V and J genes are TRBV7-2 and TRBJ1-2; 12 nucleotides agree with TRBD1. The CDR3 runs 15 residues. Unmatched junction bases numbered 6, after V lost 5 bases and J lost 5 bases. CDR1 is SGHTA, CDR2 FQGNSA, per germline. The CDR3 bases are TGTGCCAGCAGCGGGGGACAGGGGGCAGGGTATGGCTACACCTTC. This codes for CASSGGQGAGYGYTF. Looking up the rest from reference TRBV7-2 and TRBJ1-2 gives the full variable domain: GAGVSQSPSNKVTEKGKDVELRCDPISGHTALYWYRQSLGQGLEFLIYFQGNSAPDKSGLPSDRFSAERTGGSVSTLTIQRTQQEDSAVYLCASSGGQGAGYGYTFGSGTRLTVV.